This T cell receptor (beta chain) originates from a study of identifying expanded T cells in peripheral blood. During the collection period, no donor immune events like infections were recorded. Study-level results: Across healthy donors, higher total template counts meant significantly greater approximately 2-week count variance. About 1.2 clones differed between technical replicates, versus 16.4 and 19 over time.

Of note for this clone: Its matching antigen is unknown.

Clones were read by immunoSEQ multiplex PCR, and TCRdb kept only the in-frame ones, dropping some. This sample carries around 76,000 clones, approximately 87% of them seen once, and the ten largest clones take more than 3%. V lost 3 bases and J lost 2, with 15 bases in between. Per the germline V gene, CDR1 is SQVTM and CDR2 is ANQGSEA. This CDR3 is built from 15 residues. The chain employs TRBV29-1 and TRBJ2-3; D is possibly TRBD2 (6 bases). This sequence was found in a person between 18 and 75 years old in good health. What was sequenced was blood. The DNA for the CDR3 is TGCAGCGTTGAGGGGACTCAGTTTGACACAGATACGCAGTATTTT. Its translation is CSVEGTQFDTDTQYF.